This T cell receptor (beta chain) is drawn from a study of cytomegalovirus exposure and HLA in healthy donors. Findings and caveats of the study: Rarity marked most TCR sequences, yet some public TCRs occurred in many donors. As a later analysis revealed, most CMV-associated TCR beta chains appeared HLA-restricted.

Worth noting for this clone: What it recognizes is unknown.

The CDR3 is 11 residues long. Per the germline V gene, CDR1 is SGHDT and CDR2 is YYEEEE. V shed 1 base and J shed 7 bases, with 6 bases lying between them. The PCR contained 60 Vbeta and 13 Jbeta primers. Methods used by the authors: In a later analysis, some 80 million unique TCR beta chains included roughly 11 million shared by two or more donors. Assay: immunoSEQ multiplex PCR; the TCRdb copy retains only in-frame clones and omits some. The V and J calls and clone size are taken from that table; D and trimming were inferred from the DNA. The profile shows around 31,000 clones, about 64% of them singletons.

Specimen: PBMCs. This TCR derives from a male donor in good health and CMV-seropositive. V is TRBV5-6 and J is TRBJ2-7; D gene unclear. Here the CDR3 reads CASSLNREQYF. The CDR3 DNA reads as TGTGCCAGCAGCTTGAATCGGGAGCAGTACTTC.